This entry lists 7 T cell receptor beta chains sequenced from one sample in a study of CD8 T cells in ankylosing spondylitis. One entry per CDR3 protein results from TCRdb running MiXCR on the 5' RACE reads. The sample includes approximately 350,000 distinct CDR3 sequences, under 15% of them seen just once. Sequenced material: blood, either unsorted or a sorted T cell fraction (not recorded which). Every receptor here comes from a male donor with ankylosing spondylitis or in good health (not recorded which).

The J gene is TRBJ1-1, the V gene TRBV12-3 or TRBV12-4; no clear D gene. V lost 5 bases and J 6 bases, leaving 13 bases between the germline ends. The CDR3 is 13 amino acids. CDR3: CASSLTPEAEAFF. The CDR3 nucleotides are TGTGCCAGCAGTCTAACGCCGGAGGCTGAAGCTTTCTTT.

With respect to this clonotype: A single base separates this from a much larger clone, so it may be a read error. The chain uses TRBV20-1 and TRBJ2-7, with 11 bases lining up with TRBD1. CDR1 is DFQATT and CDR2 is SNEGSKA in the germline V gene (reference sequence). This CDR3 is built from 17 residues. In DNA form, the CDR3 reads TGCTGTGCTAGAGATTCGAGGACAGGGGGCGAGGGCTACGAGCAGTACTTC. Its translation is CCARDSRTGGEGYEQYF.

The chain has TRBV6-1 and TRBJ2-5; 8 positions agree with TRBD1. Trimming took 6 bases from V and 5 from J; bases not matched to a gene: 8. This CDR3 is built from 14 residues. From germline, CDR1 is MNHNS and CDR2 SASEGT. Here the CDR3 reads CASRTSGGRETQYF. CDR3 nucleotide sequence: TGTGCCAGCAGGACCTCAGGGGGCAGGGAGACCCAGTACTTC.

This clonotype was seen more than once but under ten times. This rearrangement joins TRBV30 to TRBJ2-1, with TRBD2 matching over 10 bases. The trim removed 1 base at V and 6 bases at J, leaving 15 bases unmatched. Germline CDR1 is GTSNPN and CDR2 is SVGIG (reference sequence). CDR3 length: 18 residues. DNA for the CDR3: TGTGCCTGGAGTGCCGAGTCAGCGGGGGGGCTTTCTCTCAATGAGCAGTTCTTC. Its translation is CAWSAESAGGLSLNEQFF.

This clonotype was seen only a few times. V and J are TRBV7-9 and TRBJ2-1; D might be TRBD1 (5 bases). Per germline, CDR1 SEHNR and CDR2 FQNEAQ (reference sequence). This CDR3 is 15 amino acids long. V was clipped by 5 bases and J by 1 base, with 12 bases between them. The chain's CDR3 is CASSRPTVSYNEQFF. The DNA for the CDR3 is TGTGCCAGCAGCCGTCCGACAGTTTCCTACAATGAGCAGTTCTTC.

The gene calls are TRBV7-9 and TRBJ2-1; 8 bases are shared with TRBD2. The CDR3 is 16 amino acids. Germline-derived CDR1 and CDR2 are SEHNR and FQNEAQ (reference sequence). Trimming cost V 5 bases and J 4 bases; bases outside gene matches: 10. CDR3 residues: CASSGKLAELYNEQFF. CDR3 nucleotide sequence: TGTGCCAGCAGCGGGAAACTAGCGGAACTTTACAATGAGCAGTTCTTC.

The sample holds many counts of this clonotype. The chain links TRBV7-9 to TRBJ2-7; 9 positions agree with TRBD1. The germline CDR1 and CDR2 sequences are SEHNR and FQNEAQ (reference sequence). The trim removed 0 bases at V and 6 bases at J, leaving 6 bases unmatched. This CDR3 contains 15 residues. This CDR3 is CASSLARDRVREQYF. The CDR3 DNA is TGTGCCAGCAGCTTAGCGAGGGACAGGGTACGCGAGCAGTACTTC.